Given below is one TCR beta chain in context. This record belongs to a study of T cells after yellow fever vaccination. Using its own MiXCR run on the 5' RACE reads, TCRdb lists one record per CDR3 protein. The sample records roughly 520,000 distinct CDR3 sequences, 20% to 25% being singletons. The receptor was derived from a man in his late teens or twenties who received the YFV17D yellow fever vaccine. The sample was PBMCs, taken 21 days after the first yellow fever vaccination.

The chain's CDR3 is CSAITWGQGGGQETQYF. The CDR3 DNA reads TGCAGTGCTATCACATGGGGACAGGGAGGAGGGCAAGAGACCCAGTACTTC. The genes are TRBV20-1 and TRBJ2-5; TRBD1 agrees at 9 bases. V trimming: 4 bases; J trimming: 2 bases; junction bases outside the gene matches: 14. This CDR3 region has 17 residues. Germline V lookup: CDR1 DFQATT, CDR2 SNEGSKA (reference sequence).